A selection of T cell receptor beta chains follows, all from one sample in a study of T cell repertoires in cytomegalovirus infection. The antigens these receptors bind are not known. MiXCR, run by TCRdb on the reads, gives a single entry per CDR3 protein. The data show about 110,000 distinct CDR3 sequences, with 10% seen just once and approximately 33% held by the top ten. The sample was PBMCs, sequenced either directly or after in vitro stimulation (not recorded which). The receptors were gathered from a human donor in good health (CMV status not recorded). Some clones in this sample may be carry-over from other donors' samples. Both conserved end residues are part of each CDR3. The D gene is left open where the match is weak. Rows may omit the clone size; those that give it use once, few, many or a size class.

j_call clone_size d_call v_call cdr3_nt cdr3_aa
TRBJ1-1 few - TRBV5-1 TGCGCCAGCAGAGAATATTCCATGAACACTGAAGCTTTCTTT CASREYSMNTEAFF
TRBJ2-1 - TRBD2 TRBV4-1 TGCGCCAGCAGCCTAGCCGGGACTAGCGGGGCCCCAAGGTTCTTC CASSLAGTSGAPRFF
TRBJ1-5 many - TRBV20-1 TGCAGTGCTGCGACAGGCCAAGTCGGTTATAGCAATCAGCCCCAGCATTTT CSAATGQVGYSNQPQHF
TRBJ1-1 few - TRBV3-1 TGTGCCAGCAGCCACGTTGACAGAGAAGCTTTCTTT CASSHVDREAFF
TRBJ2-2 many TRBD1 TRBV7-6 TGTGCCAGCAGCTCCCGACAGGGAACGTCCGGGGAGCTGTTTTTT CASSSRQGTSGELFF
TRBJ2-7 many TRBD2 TRBV7-2 TGTGCCAGCAGCTTAGGGCTAGCGGGAGGGATATACGAGCAGTACTTC CASSLGLAGGIYEQYF
TRBJ2-7 many TRBD1 TRBV6-5 TGTGCCAGCAGTTACGGGCAGGGGGACGACGAGCAGTACTTC CASSYGQGDDEQYF
TRBJ2-1 many - TRBV6-1 TGTGCCAGCAGAGTAATTGGAGACAATGAGCAGTTCTTC CASRVIGDNEQFF
TRBJ1-5 many TRBD1 TRBV7-2 TGTGCCAGCAGCCCCGACAGGGGTTTTGGTCAGCCCCAGCATTTT CASSPDRGFGQPQHF
TRBJ2-3 many - TRBV20-1 TGCAGTGCTAGAGCCGCGGCAACAAGCACAGATACGCAGTATTTT CSARAAATSTDTQYF
TRBJ2-1 - - TRBV7-6 TGTGCCAGCTCGGACTTTCTGAACAATGAGCAGTTCTTC CASSDFLNNEQFF
TRBJ1-2 - TRBD1 TRBV27 TGTGCCAGCAGGACCTCAGGGGGCCCCACCTATGGCTACACCTTC CASRTSGGPTYGYTF
TRBJ2-7 many TRBD2 TRBV4-1 TGCGCCAGCAGCCATCCGGGACTAGATCGCTACGAGCAGTACTTC CASSHPGLDRYEQYF
TRBJ2-7 few - TRBV12-5 TGTGCTAGTGGTTTGGTAGGCCACGAGCAGTACTTC CASGLVGHEQYF
TRBJ1-1 few TRBD1 TRBV7-4 TGTGCCAGCAGCTCTCAAACAGGGACAGGGAGGAACACTGAAGCTTTCTTT CASSSQTGTGRNTEAFF
TRBJ1-1 many - TRBV12-3/TRBV12-4 TGTGCCAGCAGTCCGAGGGCTAATTTACTTAAAGCTTTCTTT CASSPRANLLKAFF
TRBJ1-2 - - TRBV19 TGTGCCAGTAGTATGATCGACGTAAACTATGGCTACACCTTC CASSMIDVNYGYTF
TRBJ2-1 few TRBD2 TRBV28 TGTGCCAGCAGTCAGGGACTAGCGGGAGGGCCCTACAATGAGCAGTTCTTC CASSQGLAGGPYNEQFF
TRBJ1-2 many - TRBV11-1 TGTGCCAGCAGCTCCATGGGCTATGGCTACACCTTC CASSSMGYGYTF
TRBJ1-4 - - TRBV11-2 TGTGCCAGCAGCTTAGATCGTGTAACTAATGAAAAACTGTTTTTT CASSLDRVTNEKLFF
TRBJ2-3 many - TRBV7-2 TGTGCCAGCAGCTTCAGCTTTGCAGATACGCAGTATTTT CASSFSFADTQYF
TRBJ1-6 many - TRBV28 TGTGCCAGCAGCCCCTCGGGGCCCTCACCCCTCCACTTT CASSPSGPSPLHF
TRBJ1-3 many - TRBV19 TGTGCCAGTAGAAAACAAGACTCTGGAAACACCATATATTTT CASRKQDSGNTIYF
TRBJ1-1 - TRBD1 TRBV7-8 TGTGCCAGCAGCTCGGGACAGGGGAGGAACACTGCAGCTTTCTTT CASSSGQGRNTAAFF
TRBJ2-2 - TRBD1 TRBV24-1 TGTGCCACCAGGGAAACAGGACAGGCCACCGGGGAGCTGTTTTTT CATRETGQATGELFF
TRBJ2-1 few TRBD2 TRBV2 TGTGCCAGCAGTGAAGGGGAGGGGTACAATGAGCAGTTCTTC CASSEGEGYNEQFF
TRBJ2-4 many - TRBV6-5 TGTGCCAGCAGTTCCTCCGGACTAGCCAAAAACATTCAGTACTTC CASSSSGLAKNIQYF
TRBJ2-3 few - TRBV28 TGTGCCAGCAGTTTAGTGCAGGGGGGCGGTCCAGATACGCAGTATTTT CASSLVQGGGPDTQYF
TRBJ2-5 many - TRBV18 TGTGCCAGCAGCCCTGGGGAGACCCAGTACTTC CASSPGETQYF
TRBJ1-2 - - TRBV7-2 TGTGCCAGCAGCTCTTCCGTCTACGGTGGCTACACCTTC CASSSSVYGGYTF
TRBJ2-1 - - TRBV7-3 TGTGCCAGCATCATAGGCCCTTTGGCGTTCTACAATGAGCAGTTCTTC CASIIGPLAFYNEQFF
TRBJ2-1 - - TRBV7-9 TGTGCCAGCAGCTTAGCTTCCGTGGCTGAGCAGTTCTTC CASSLASVAEQFF
TRBJ2-5 - - TRBV18 TGTGCCAGCTCAACAACTCTGGACGGGGCGGAGACCCAGTACTTC CASSTTLDGAETQYF
TRBJ1-2 - - TRBV7-2 TGTGCCAGCAGCCCTCGACCGACGGTGTATGGCTACACCTTC CASSPRPTVYGYTF
TRBJ2-2 - TRBD1 TRBV5-4 TGTGCCAGCAGCGACCAAAGGACAGGGGGGCTGGGCGGGGAGCTGTTTTTT CASSDQRTGGLGGELFF
TRBJ2-1 few - TRBV20-1 TGCAGTGCTGAGGAGCGGGCAATTTCCTACAATGAGCAGTTCTTC CSAEERAISYNEQFF
TRBJ2-7 many TRBD2 TRBV7-8 TGTGCCAGCAGCACCTTTAGCGGGAGTGGCGAGCAGTACTTC CASSTFSGSGEQYF
TRBJ2-1 - TRBD2 TRBV2 TGTGCCAGCAGTGGGGCGGGACTAGCGGTCTACAATGAGCAGTTCTTC CASSGAGLAVYNEQFF
TRBJ1-5 - TRBD1 TRBV7-6 TGTGCCAGCAGCTTGGGACAGGGGGGAGAGCCCCAGCATTTT CASSLGQGGEPQHF
TRBJ2-5 many - TRBV20-1 TGCAGTATTATCAACCCTATTGAGAGAGAGACCCAGTACTTC CSIINPIERETQYF
TRBJ2-7 many TRBD2 TRBV28 TGTGCCAGCAGCGGGGGGGTCTCCTACGAGCAGTACTTC CASSGGVSYEQYF
TRBJ2-7 - - TRBV28 TGTGCCAGCAGGGGGACGCACGAGCAGTACTTC CASRGTHEQYF
TRBJ2-3 many - TRBV4-3 TGCGCCAGCAGCCAAGATAGGGGGGAGGGGGCAGATACGCAGTATTTT CASSQDRGEGADTQYF
TRBJ1-4 many - TRBV28 TGTGCCAGCAGCGGCCCCGGGGGTACGCAAAAACTGTTTTTT CASSGPGGTQKLFF
TRBJ1-1 few - TRBV15 TGTGCCACCAGCAGAGCCCCTCATGCTGGAGCTGAAGCTTTCTTT CATSRAPHAGAEAFF
TRBJ1-1 many - TRBV6-6 TGTGCCAGCAGTTACGACAGGACGAAATCTTTCTTT CASSYDRTKSFF
TRBJ2-7 many - TRBV7-2 TGTGCCAGCAGCTTAGCAGGCCAGGCCTACGAGCAGTACTTC CASSLAGQAYEQYF
TRBJ1-5 many - TRBV6-6 TGTGCCAGCAGTTACCCCCAAAACAATCAGCCCCAGCATTTT CASSYPQNNQPQHF
TRBJ2-2 few - TRBV6-2/TRBV6-3 TGTGCCAGCAGAAAGGCTAGCGACACCGGGGAGCTGTTTTTT CASRKASDTGELFF
TRBJ1-3 many - TRBV7-8 TGTGCCAGCAGCCCCCGCAGGAGTCTCTCTGGAAACACCATATATTTT CASSPRRSLSGNTIYF
TRBJ2-3 many TRBD2 TRBV7-2 TGTGCCAGCAGCTTCACTAGCGGGAGGGCGGCAGATACGCAGTATTTT CASSFTSGRAADTQYF
TRBJ2-3 few TRBD2 TRBV20-1 TGCAGTGCTACCAAAGGACTAGCGGCCCAGCGGGGGCAGTATTTT CSATKGLAAQRGQYF
TRBJ2-1 - TRBD1 TRBV5-1 TGCGCCAGCAGCCAAGCAGGACAGGGGGGGGGCGATGAGCAGTTCTTC CASSQAGQGGGDEQFF
TRBJ2-1 many - TRBV10-3 TGTGCCATCAGTTCAGGGTCCCCCTACAATGAGCAGTTCTTC CAISSGSPYNEQFF
TRBJ1-2 many - TRBV6-6 TGTGCCAGCAGGCCCGGGGACCGCCGGGGCTACACCTTC CASRPGDRRGYTF
TRBJ2-2 many - TRBV7-2 TGTGCCAGCAGCCCCGGACGACACACCGGGGAGCTGTTTTTT CASSPGRHTGELFF
TRBJ2-3 few - TRBV20-1 TGCAGTGCTAGAGAACCGGGATCGGGGGCAGATACGCAGTATTTT CSAREPGSGADTQYF
TRBJ2-2 few - TRBV7-4 TGTGCCAGCAGCTTAATGAGGCACACCGGGGAGCTGTTTTTT CASSLMRHTGELFF
TRBJ2-5 many - TRBV7-2 TGTGCCAGCAGCACCCGCCCGACAGAGACCCAGTACTTC CASSTRPTETQYF